Listed below are T cell receptor beta chains from one sample, sequenced in a study of OX40 agonist ivuxolimab in advanced cancers. TCRdb's copy holds only in-frame clones and misses some; the assay was immunoSEQ multiplex PCR. The table records 100,000 to 150,000 clones, 90% to 95% of them present only once. The sample was CD4+ or CD8+ T cells sorted from blood, taken in a trial of the OX40 agonist ivuxolimab. These receptors were collected from an adult with an advanced solid tumor such as melanoma, head and neck, liver or kidney cancer. Each CDR3 is given with its conserved first and last residue. D genes are given only for firm matches. Expanded clones get a size class; other rows say once, few or many, or leave the size out.

cdr3_nt,cdr3_aa,v_call,d_call,clone_size,j_call
TGCGCCAGCAGCCAGTCCTTAGGTGGGGCAGGGGGACCGTATGGCTACACCTTC,CASSQSLGGAGGPYGYTF,TRBV4-1,TRBD1,NA,TRBJ1-2
TGTGCCAGCAGTGTGACAGGGGGAAATGGCTACACCTTC,CASSVTGGNGYTF,TRBV2,TRBD1,NA,TRBJ1-2
TGTGCCAGCAGATCGACAGGGTACTCTGGAAACACCATATATTTT,CASRSTGYSGNTIYF,TRBV6-6,TRBD1,NA,TRBJ1-3
TGTGCCAGCAACCCCGGGACGGTGACCTATGGCTACACCTTC,CASNPGTVTYGYTF,TRBV5-4,NA,NA,TRBJ1-2
TGTGCCAGCAGCCAGAACCCTAATCAGCCCCAGCATTTT,CASSQNPNQPQHF,TRBV7-2,NA,NA,TRBJ1-5
TGTGCCAGCAGCAGGGACAACAACTACGAGCAGTACTTC,CASSRDNNYEQYF,TRBV7-2,NA,NA,TRBJ2-7
TGTGCCACCCGGACAGGGCTAACCTACGAGCAGTACTTC,CATRTGLTYEQYF,TRBV6-5,TRBD1,NA,TRBJ2-7
TGCGCCAGCAGCCAAGCCGGGACTAGAAACAATGAGCAGTTCTTC,CASSQAGTRNNEQFF,TRBV4-3,TRBD2,NA,TRBJ2-1
TGTGCCAGCAGTTCCGGGATCTACGAGCAGTACTTC,CASSSGIYEQYF,TRBV28,NA,NA,TRBJ2-7
TGTGCCAGCAGTTACACCCACACAGATACGCAGTATTTT,CASSYTHTDTQYF,TRBV27,NA,NA,TRBJ2-3
TGTGCCAGCAGGACTAGCGGGGTAGTCGAGACCCAGTACTTC,CASRTSGVVETQYF,TRBV6-6,TRBD2,NA,TRBJ2-5
TGCGCCAGCAGCTTGGCCCCCACAGATACGCAGTATTTT,CASSLAPTDTQYF,TRBV5-1,NA,NA,TRBJ2-3
TGTGCCAGCAGCTTACAGAGGGGCAATCAGCCCCAGCATTTT,CASSLQRGNQPQHF,TRBV6-1,NA,NA,TRBJ1-5
TGTGCCAGTAAAAAGGGACAGCCTCTTAATGAAAAACTGTTTTTT,CASKKGQPLNEKLFF,TRBV19,TRBD1,few,TRBJ1-4
TGTGCCAGCAGCCCACACATCGGAGCAACTAATGAAAAACTGTTTTTT,CASSPHIGATNEKLFF,TRBV14,NA,NA,TRBJ1-4
TGCGCCAGCAGCTTGGAAGGCCATGGCTACACCTTC,CASSLEGHGYTF,TRBV5-1,NA,NA,TRBJ1-2
TGTGCCAGCAGTGTAGCGGGCGGGGACACTGAAGCTTTCTTT,CASSVAGGDTEAFF,TRBV6-1,NA,NA,TRBJ1-1
TGTGCCAGCAGCTCCCGACAGGGGGCAAATTCACCCCTCCACTTT,CASSSRQGANSPLHF,TRBV9,TRBD1,NA,TRBJ1-6
TGTGCCAGCTCACCAAAAGGGACAGGTGACTCTGGAAACACCATATATTTT,CASSPKGTGDSGNTIYF,TRBV18,TRBD1,NA,TRBJ1-3
TGTGCCAGCACATACCGACAGGGTTATCAGCCCCAGCATTTT,CASTYRQGYQPQHF,TRBV6-6,TRBD1,once,TRBJ1-5
TGTGCCAGCAGCGTAGCCCCAGGGGACACCGGGGAGCTGTTTTTT,CASSVAPGDTGELFF,TRBV9,NA,NA,TRBJ2-2
TGTGCCAGCAGTTTATTGGGACACCCGAACACCGGGGAGCTGTTTTTT,CASSLLGHPNTGELFF,TRBV28,NA,NA,TRBJ2-2
TGCGCCAGCAGCCCAGGAGGCCTATCTTACAATGAGCAGTTCTTC,CASSPGGLSYNEQFF,TRBV4-3,NA,NA,TRBJ2-1
TGTGCCAGCAGCCGGGATATCGGGTCCTCTGGGGCCAACGTCCTGACTTTC,CASSRDIGSSGANVLTF,TRBV5-4,NA,NA,TRBJ2-6
TGCGCCAGCAGCTTCGGACAGGGAGAACGGGATGGCTACACCTTC,CASSFGQGERDGYTF,TRBV5-1,TRBD1,NA,TRBJ1-2
TGTGCCAGCAGCGTGGGAGTGTCCTACGAGCAGTACTTC,CASSVGVSYEQYF,TRBV6-5,NA,NA,TRBJ2-7
TGTGCCATCAGTGAGGGGCAGGGCACAGATACGCAGTATTTT,CAISEGQGTDTQYF,TRBV10-3,NA,NA,TRBJ2-3
TGTGCCAGCAGCCCCCGGTGGAACACCGGGGAGCTGTTTTTT,CASSPRWNTGELFF,TRBV7-8,NA,NA,TRBJ2-2
TGTGCCAGCAGTGACTCTCAGGGAAATTACGAGCAGTACTTC,CASSDSQGNYEQYF,TRBV6-1,NA,NA,TRBJ2-7
TGTGCCTGGAGTAAGACAGGGGCTAATGAAAAACTGTTTTTT,CAWSKTGANEKLFF,TRBV30,TRBD1,NA,TRBJ1-4
TGTGCCAGTAGTAGTAGCCCGAGCAATGAGCAGTTCTTC,CASSSSPSNEQFF,TRBV19,NA,NA,TRBJ2-1
TGTGCCAGCAGTCTCCCGGGGGCGGGAGTTGTGGAGACCCAGTACTTC,CASSLPGAGVVETQYF,TRBV28,NA,NA,TRBJ2-5
TGTGCCAGCAGTTTGATCGCGGGAGGTAGGAATGAGCAGTTCTTC,CASSLIAGGRNEQFF,TRBV28,TRBD2,NA,TRBJ2-1
TGTGCCAGTAGTATTGAAGCCCAACTAGCGGGGGGGCGGAATGAGCAGTTCTTC,CASSIEAQLAGGRNEQFF,TRBV19,TRBD2,NA,TRBJ2-1
TGTGCCAGCAGCACAACAGGGGGGGCAAATGAAAAACTGTTTTTT,CASSTTGGANEKLFF,TRBV7-2,TRBD1,NA,TRBJ1-4
TGCGCCAGCAGACAAGGAGGGACCCAGTACTTC,CASRQGGTQYF,TRBV5-1,NA,once,TRBJ2-5
TGCGCCAGCAGCACGGGACCGAATTCGTTAGCCAAAAACATTCAGTACTTC,CASSTGPNSLAKNIQYF,TRBV5-1,NA,NA,TRBJ2-4
TGTGCCTGGAGTCCACCTGGGGGAGGGGGCAATGAGCAGTTCTTC,CAWSPPGGGGNEQFF,TRBV30,NA,NA,TRBJ2-1
TGTGCCAGCAGCTTAGGGGCAGGGACAGATACGCAGTATTTT,CASSLGAGTDTQYF,TRBV7-6,NA,NA,TRBJ2-3
TGTGCCAGCAGCCCGACCGGCGGGGTCCGAGAGACCCAGTACTTC,CASSPTGGVRETQYF,TRBV9,NA,NA,TRBJ2-5
TGTGCCAGCTCCGAGGGTGGTGAAGAGACCCAGTACTTC,CASSEGGEETQYF,TRBV28,NA,NA,TRBJ2-5
TGTGCCATCAGCAGGTCTGGCAATGAGCAGTTCTTC,CAISRSGNEQFF,TRBV10-3,NA,NA,TRBJ2-1